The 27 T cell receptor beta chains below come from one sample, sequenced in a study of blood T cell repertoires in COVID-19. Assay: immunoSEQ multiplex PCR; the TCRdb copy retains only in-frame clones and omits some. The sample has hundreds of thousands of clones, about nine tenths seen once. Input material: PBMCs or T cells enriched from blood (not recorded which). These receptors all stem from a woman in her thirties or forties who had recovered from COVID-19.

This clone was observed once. The CDR3 nucleotides read TGCGCCAGCAGCCAAGATGGGGCGGGGGTGCGAGAGCAGTACTTC. As protein: CASSQDGAGVREQYF. The genes are TRBV4-1 and TRBJ2-7, with TRBD2 identical over 7 bases. Per germline, CDR1 MGHRA and CDR2 YSYEKL. Trimming removed 0 bases from V and 7 bases from J; junction bases left unmatched: 9. CDR3 length: 15 amino acids.

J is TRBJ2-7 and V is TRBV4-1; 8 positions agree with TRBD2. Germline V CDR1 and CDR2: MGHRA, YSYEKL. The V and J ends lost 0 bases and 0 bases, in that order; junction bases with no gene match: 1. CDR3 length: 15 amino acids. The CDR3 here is CASSQDLAGSYEQYF. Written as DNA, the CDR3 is TGCGCCAGCAGCCAAGATCTAGCGGGCTCCTACGAGCAGTACTTC.

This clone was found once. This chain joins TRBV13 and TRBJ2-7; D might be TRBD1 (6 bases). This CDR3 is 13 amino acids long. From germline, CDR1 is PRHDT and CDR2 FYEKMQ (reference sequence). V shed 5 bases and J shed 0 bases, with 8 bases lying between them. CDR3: CASSPGASYEQYF. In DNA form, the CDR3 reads TGTGCCAGCAGCCCAGGGGCCTCCTACGAGCAGTACTTC.

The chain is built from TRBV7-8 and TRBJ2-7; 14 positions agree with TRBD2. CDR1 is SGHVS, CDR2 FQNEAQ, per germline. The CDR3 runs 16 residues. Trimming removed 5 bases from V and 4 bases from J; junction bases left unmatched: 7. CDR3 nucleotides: TGTGCCAGCAGCGAGCGCTGGACTAGCGGGAGGTACGAGCAGTACTTC. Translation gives CASSERWTSGRYEQYF.

The CDR3 here is CASSLGGQGTNEQYF. The CDR3 DNA is TGTGCCAGCAGTTTGGGGGGGCAGGGGACGAACGAGCAGTACTTC. The rearrangement joins TRBV28 to TRBJ2-7; D might be TRBD2 (7 bases). Trimming stripped 3 bases from V and 5 bases from J, with 17 bases between. Germline V CDR1 and CDR2: MDHEN, SYDVKM. The length of the CDR3 is 15 residues. Complete variable domain (other parts from reference TRBV28 and TRBJ2-7): DVKVTQSSRYLVKRTGEKVFLECVQDMDHENMFWYRQDPGLGLRLIYFSYDVKMKEKGDIPEGYSVSREKKERFSLILESASTNQTSMYLCASSLGGQGTNEQYFGPGTRLTVT.

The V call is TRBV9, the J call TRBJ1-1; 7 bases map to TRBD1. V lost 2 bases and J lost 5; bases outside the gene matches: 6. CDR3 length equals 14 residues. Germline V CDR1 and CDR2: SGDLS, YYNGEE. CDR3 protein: CASSVLTGWTEAFF. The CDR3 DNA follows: TGTGCCAGCAGCGTCCTGACAGGGTGGACTGAAGCTTTCTTT.

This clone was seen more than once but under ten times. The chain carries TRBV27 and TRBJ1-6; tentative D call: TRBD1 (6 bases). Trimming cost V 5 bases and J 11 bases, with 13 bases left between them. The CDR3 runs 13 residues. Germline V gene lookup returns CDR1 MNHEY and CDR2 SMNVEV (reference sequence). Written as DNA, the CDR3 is TGTGCCAGCAGTGCCGGGCCAGGGGCACCCCTCCACTTT. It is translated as CASSAGPGAPLHF.

This chain's CDR3 is CASSQDGTGRVQYF. The CDR3 DNA is TGTGCCAGCAGCCAAGATGGGACAGGGCGGGTTCAGTACTTC. The chain combines TRBV3-1 (or the pseudogene TRBV3-2) with TRBJ2-4; TRBD1 agrees at 9 bases. The CDR3 covers 14 residues. After removal of 0 bases from V and 11 bases from J, the junction contained 5 bases not matched to a gene. CDR1 LGHDT and CDR2 YNNKEL come from the germline V gene (reference sequence).

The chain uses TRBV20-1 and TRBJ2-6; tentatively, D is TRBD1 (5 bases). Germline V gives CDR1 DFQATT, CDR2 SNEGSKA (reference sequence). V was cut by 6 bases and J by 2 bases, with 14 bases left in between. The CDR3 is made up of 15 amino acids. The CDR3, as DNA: TGCAGTGCAAGTGACCAGGGCACTGGGGCCAACGTCCTGACTTTC. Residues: CSASDQGTGANVLTF.

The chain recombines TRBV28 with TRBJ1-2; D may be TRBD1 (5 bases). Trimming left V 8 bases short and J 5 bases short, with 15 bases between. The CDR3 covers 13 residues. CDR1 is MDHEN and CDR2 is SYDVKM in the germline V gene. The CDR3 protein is CASHRGREYGYTF. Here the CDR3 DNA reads TGTGCCAGCCATCGTGGCAGGGAATATGGCTACACCTTC.

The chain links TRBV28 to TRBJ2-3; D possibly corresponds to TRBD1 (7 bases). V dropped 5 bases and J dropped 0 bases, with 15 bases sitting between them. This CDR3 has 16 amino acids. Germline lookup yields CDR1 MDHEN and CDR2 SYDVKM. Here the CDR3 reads CASSAAGTASTDTQYF. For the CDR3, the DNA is TGTGCCAGCAGTGCCGCGGGGACAGCAAGCACAGATACGCAGTATTTT.

The CDR3 loop is CASSTGQGTDTQYF. The CDR3 DNA is TGTGCCAGCAGTACTGGACAGGGCACAGATACGCAGTATTTT. This chain uses TRBV27 with TRBJ2-3; TRBD1 aligns across 7 bases. Germline values: CDR1 MNHEY, CDR2 SMNVEV (reference sequence). V lost 5 bases, J lost 1 base, and 3 bases stayed unmatched. This CDR3 has 14 amino acids.

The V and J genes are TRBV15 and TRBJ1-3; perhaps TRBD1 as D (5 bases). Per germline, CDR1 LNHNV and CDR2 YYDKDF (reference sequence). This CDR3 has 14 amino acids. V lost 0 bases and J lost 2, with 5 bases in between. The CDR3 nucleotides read TGTGCCACCAGCAGAGACAGGGCTGGAAACACCATATATTTT. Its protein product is CATSRDRAGNTIYF.

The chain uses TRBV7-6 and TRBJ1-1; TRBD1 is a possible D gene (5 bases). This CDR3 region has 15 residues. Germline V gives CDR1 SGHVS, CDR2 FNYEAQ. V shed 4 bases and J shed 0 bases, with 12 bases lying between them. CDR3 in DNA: TGTGCCAGCAGCTACGGGGACTTCCTGAACACTGAAGCTTTCTTT. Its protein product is CASSYGDFLNTEAFF.

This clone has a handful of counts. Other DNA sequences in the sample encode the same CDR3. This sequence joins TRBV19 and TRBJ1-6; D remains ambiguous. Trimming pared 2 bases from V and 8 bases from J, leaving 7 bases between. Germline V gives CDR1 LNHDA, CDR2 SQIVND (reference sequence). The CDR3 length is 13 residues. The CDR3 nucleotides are TGTGCCAGTAGTATAAGCAGCGATTCACCCCTCCACTTT. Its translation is CASSISSDSPLHF. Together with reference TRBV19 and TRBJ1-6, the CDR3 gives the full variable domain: DGGITQSPKYLFRKEGQNVTLSCEQNLNHDAMYWYRQDPGQGLRLIYYSQIVNDFQKGDIAEGYSVSREKKESFPLTVTSAQKNPTAFYLCASSISSDSPLHFGNGTRLTVT.

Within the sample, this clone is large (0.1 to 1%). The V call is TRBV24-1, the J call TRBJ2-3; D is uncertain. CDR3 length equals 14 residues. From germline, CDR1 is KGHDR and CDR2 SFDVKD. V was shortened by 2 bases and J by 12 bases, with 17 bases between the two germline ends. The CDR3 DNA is TGTGCCACCAGTGATTCGTCCTACCTTGCTAGACAGTATTTT. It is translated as CATSDSSYLARQYF.

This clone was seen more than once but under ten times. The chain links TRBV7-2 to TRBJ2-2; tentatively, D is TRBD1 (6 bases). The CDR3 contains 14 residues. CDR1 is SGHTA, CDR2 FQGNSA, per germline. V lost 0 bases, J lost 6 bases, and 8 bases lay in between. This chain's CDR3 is CASSLATGAGELFF. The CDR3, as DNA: TGTGCCAGCAGCTTAGCGACAGGCGCCGGGGAGCTGTTTTTT.

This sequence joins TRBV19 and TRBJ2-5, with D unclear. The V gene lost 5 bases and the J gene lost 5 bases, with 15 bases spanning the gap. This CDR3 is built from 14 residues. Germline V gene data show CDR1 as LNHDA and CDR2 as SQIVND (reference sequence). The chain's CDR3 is CASSPTASFETQYF. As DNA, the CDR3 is TGTGCCAGTAGTCCTACCGCTAGTTTTGAGACCCAGTACTTC.

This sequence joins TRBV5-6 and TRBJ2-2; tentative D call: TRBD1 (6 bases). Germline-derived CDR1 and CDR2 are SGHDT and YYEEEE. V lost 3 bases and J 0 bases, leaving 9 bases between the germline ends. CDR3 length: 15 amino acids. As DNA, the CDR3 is TGTGCCAGCAGCTGGACAGCCGCGAACACCGGGGAGCTGTTTTTT. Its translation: CASSWTAANTGELFF.

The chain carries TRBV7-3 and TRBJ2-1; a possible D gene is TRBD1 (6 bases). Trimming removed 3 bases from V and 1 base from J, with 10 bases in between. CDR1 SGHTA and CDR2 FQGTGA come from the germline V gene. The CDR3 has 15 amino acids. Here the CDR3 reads CASSFSGQSYNEQFF. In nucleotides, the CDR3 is TGTGCCAGCAGCTTCAGCGGACAGTCCTACAATGAGCAGTTCTTC. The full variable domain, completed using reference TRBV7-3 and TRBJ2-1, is GAGVSQTPSNKVTEKGKYVELRCDPISGHTALYWYRQSLGQGPEFLIYFQGTGAADDSGLPNDRFFAVRPEGSVSTLKIQRTERGDSAVYLCASSFSGQSYNEQFFGPGTRLTVL.

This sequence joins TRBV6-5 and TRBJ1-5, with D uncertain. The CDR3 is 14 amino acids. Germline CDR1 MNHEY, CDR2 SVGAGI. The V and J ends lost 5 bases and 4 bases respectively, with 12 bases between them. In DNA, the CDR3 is TGTGCCAGCAGTCCGACAAGATCTAATCAGCCCCAGCATTTT. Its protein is CASSPTRSNQPQHF.

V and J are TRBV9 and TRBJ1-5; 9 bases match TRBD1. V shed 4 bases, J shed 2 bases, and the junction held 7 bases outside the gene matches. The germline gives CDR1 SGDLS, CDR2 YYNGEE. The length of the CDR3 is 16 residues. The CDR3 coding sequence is TGTGCCAGCAGCCCCGGGACAGGGAACGGCAATCAGCCCCAGCATTTT. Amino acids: CASSPGTGNGNQPQHF.

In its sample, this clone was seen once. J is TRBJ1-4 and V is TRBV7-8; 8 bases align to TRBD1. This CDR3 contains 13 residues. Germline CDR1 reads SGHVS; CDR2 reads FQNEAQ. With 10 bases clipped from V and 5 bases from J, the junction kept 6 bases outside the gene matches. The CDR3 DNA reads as TGTGCCAAAAACCGGGACAGGAATGAAAAACTGTTTTTT. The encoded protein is CAKNRDRNEKLFF.

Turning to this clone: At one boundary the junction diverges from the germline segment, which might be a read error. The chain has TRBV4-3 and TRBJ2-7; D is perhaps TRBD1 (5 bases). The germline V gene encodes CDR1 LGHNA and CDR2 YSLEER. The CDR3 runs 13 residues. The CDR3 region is CASSYLVDTQQDF. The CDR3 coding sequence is TGCGCCAGCAGCTATCTAGTGGACACGCAGCAGGACTTC.

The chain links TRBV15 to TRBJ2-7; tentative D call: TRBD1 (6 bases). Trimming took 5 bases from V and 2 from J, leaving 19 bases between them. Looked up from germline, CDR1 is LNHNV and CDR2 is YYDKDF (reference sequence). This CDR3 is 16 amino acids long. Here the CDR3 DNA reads TGTGCCACCAGCTCAACCCGGGACAATGGGGCCTACGAGCAGTACTTC. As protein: CATSSTRDNGAYEQYF.

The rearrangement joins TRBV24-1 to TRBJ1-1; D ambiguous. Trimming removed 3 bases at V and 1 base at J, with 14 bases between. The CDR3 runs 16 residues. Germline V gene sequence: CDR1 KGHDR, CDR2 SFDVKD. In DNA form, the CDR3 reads TGTGCCACCAGTGATCCAAAAAAGACGGGGAACACTGAAGCTTTCTTT. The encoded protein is CATSDPKKTGNTEAFF.

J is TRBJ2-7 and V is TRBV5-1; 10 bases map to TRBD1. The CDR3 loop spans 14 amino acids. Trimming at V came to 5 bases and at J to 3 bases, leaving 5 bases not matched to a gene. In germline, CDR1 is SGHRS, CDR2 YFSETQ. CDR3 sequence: CASRAGQGYYEQYF. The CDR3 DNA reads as TGCGCCAGCAGGGCGGGACAGGGGTACTACGAGCAGTACTTC.